This entry lists 8 T cell receptor beta chains sequenced from one sample in a study of monozygotic twins with inflammatory bowel disease. For each CDR3 protein, TCRdb gives one entry from its re-call of the 5' RACE reads, without DNA. This sample's clone table lists 440,000 or so distinct CDR3 sequences. Material: blood. The receptors originated from a human donor with ulcerative colitis or Crohn's disease, or a healthy co-twin of an affected twin (not recorded which).

The chain combines TRBV11-2 with TRBJ1-2. The CDR3 is 15 amino acids. The germline CDR1 and CDR2 sequences are SGHAT and FQNNGV. The CDR3 sequence is CASSLSVKPDYGYTF.

This chain joins TRBV5-6 and TRBJ2-3; the D call from TCRdb, TRBD2, cannot be confirmed without DNA. This CDR3 is built from 15 residues. The germline V gene has CDR1 SGHDT and CDR2 YYEEEE. The CDR3 loop reads CASSPGTSGGHTQYF.

The chain joins TRBV19 to TRBJ1-5; the TCRdb D gene call, TRBD1, has no DNA to confirm it. The CDR3 is 15 residues long. Germline V gene data show CDR1 as LNHDA and CDR2 as SQIVND (reference sequence). Here the CDR3 reads CASSTETVLHQPQHF. Combining the CDR3 with reference TRBV19 and TRBJ1-5 gives the whole variable domain DGGITQSPKYLFRKEGQNVTLSCEQNLNHDAMYWYRQDPGQGLRLIYYSQIVNDFQKGDIAEGYSVSREKKESFPLTVTSAQKNPTAFYLCASSTETVLHQPQHFGDGTRLSIL.

The chain combines TRBV4-1 with TRBJ2-5. Germline loops: CDR1 MGHRA, CDR2 YSYEKL. The CDR3 length is 13 residues. The CDR3 protein is CASSQEGWRTQYF.

The V gene is TRBV7-7, the J gene TRBJ2-1; the D call of TRBD1 rests on TCRdb alone, since no DNA is present to check it. CDR1 and CDR2 from the germline V gene are SSHAT and FNYEAQ (reference sequence). The CDR3 is 12 amino acids. Here the CDR3 reads CASSLDGTEQFF.

The chain joins TRBV6-5 to TRBJ2-3; as DNA is missing, the TRBD1 call by TCRdb cannot be tested. The CDR3 length is 13 residues. Germline V lookup: CDR1 MNHEY, CDR2 SVGAGI. The CDR3 region is CASSYGGPDTQYF.

The chain carries TRBV6-5 and TRBJ1-2. CDR1 and CDR2 (germline): MNHEY, SVGAGI. The length of the CDR3 is 13 residues. The chain's CDR3 is CASSYSSKDGYTF.

V gene TRBV20-1 combines with J gene TRBJ2-1; TCRdb names TRBD1, which stays unverified in the absence of DNA. The CDR3 runs 14 residues. Germline V CDR1 and CDR2: DFQATT, SNEGSKA (reference sequence). CDR3 protein: CSALNRGPYNEQFF.